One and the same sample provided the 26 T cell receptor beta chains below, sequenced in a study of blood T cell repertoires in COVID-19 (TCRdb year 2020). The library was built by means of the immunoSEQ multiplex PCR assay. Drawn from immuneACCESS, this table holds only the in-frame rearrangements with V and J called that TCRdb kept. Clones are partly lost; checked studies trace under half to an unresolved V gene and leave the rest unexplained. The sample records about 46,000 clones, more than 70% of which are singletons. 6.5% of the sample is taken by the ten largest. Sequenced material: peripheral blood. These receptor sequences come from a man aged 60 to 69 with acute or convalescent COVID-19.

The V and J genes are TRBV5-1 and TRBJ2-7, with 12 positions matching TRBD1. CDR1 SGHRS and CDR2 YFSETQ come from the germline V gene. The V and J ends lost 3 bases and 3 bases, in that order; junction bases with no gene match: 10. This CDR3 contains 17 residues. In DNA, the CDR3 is TGCGCCAGCAGCTCCCGGGACAGGGGGCAAGCCTACTACGAGCAGTACTTC. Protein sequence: CASSSRDRGQAYYEQYF.

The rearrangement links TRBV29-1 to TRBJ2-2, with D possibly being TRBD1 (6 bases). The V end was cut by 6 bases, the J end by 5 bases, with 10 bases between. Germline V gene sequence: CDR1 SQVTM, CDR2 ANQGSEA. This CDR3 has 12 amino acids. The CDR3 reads CSVSTGTGELFF. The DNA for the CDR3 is TGCAGCGTGTCTACAGGGACCGGGGAGCTGTTTTTT.

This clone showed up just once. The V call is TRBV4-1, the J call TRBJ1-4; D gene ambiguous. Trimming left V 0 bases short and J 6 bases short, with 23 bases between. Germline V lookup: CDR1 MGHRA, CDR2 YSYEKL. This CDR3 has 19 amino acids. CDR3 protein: CASSQDPSGRGMRDEKLFF. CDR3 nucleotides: TGCGCCAGCAGCCAAGATCCGTCAGGACGAGGAATGAGGGATGAAAAACTGTTTTTT.

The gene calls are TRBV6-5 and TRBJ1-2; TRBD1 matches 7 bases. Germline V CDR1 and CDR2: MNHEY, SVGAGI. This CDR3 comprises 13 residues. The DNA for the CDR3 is TGTGCTTGGGGGCAGGGGGTTTACTATGGCTACACCTTC. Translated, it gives CAWGQGVYYGYTF.

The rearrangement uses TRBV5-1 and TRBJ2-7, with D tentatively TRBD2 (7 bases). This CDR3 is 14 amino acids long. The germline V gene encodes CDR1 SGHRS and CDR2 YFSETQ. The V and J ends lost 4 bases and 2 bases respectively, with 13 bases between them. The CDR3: CASSGGGAAYEQYF. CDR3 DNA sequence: TGCGCCAGCAGCGGAGGGGGGGCAGCCTACGAGCAGTACTTC.

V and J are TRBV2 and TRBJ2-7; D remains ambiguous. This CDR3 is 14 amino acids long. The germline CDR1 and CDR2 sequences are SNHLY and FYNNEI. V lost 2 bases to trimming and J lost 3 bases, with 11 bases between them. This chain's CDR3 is CASSELSNNYEQYF. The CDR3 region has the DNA TGTGCCAGCAGTGAACTGTCGAACAACTACGAGCAGTACTTC.

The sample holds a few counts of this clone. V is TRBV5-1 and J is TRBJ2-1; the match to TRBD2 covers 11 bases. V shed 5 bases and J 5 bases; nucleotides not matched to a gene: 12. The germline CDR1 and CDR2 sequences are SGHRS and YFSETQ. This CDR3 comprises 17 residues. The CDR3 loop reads CASSPVLAGESDNEQFF. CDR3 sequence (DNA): TGCGCCAGCAGTCCCGTACTAGCGGGAGAGTCGGACAATGAGCAGTTCTTC.

The CDR3 sequence is CASWHGTDTQYF. In nucleotides, the CDR3 is TGTGCCAGTTGGCACGGGACAGATACGCAGTATTTT. This chain connects TRBV2 to TRBJ2-3; unclear D gene. This CDR3 is 12 amino acids long. The ends were cut back, 9 bases at V and 3 bases at J, with 10 bases in the middle. Germline-derived CDR1 and CDR2 are SNHLY and FYNNEI.

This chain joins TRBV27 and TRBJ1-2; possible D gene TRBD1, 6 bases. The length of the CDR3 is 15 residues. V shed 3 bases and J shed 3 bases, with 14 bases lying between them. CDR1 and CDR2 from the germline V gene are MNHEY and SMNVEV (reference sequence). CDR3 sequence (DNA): TGTGCCAGCAGTTTTTCCTGGGGGCAAGACTATGGCTACACCTTC. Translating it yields CASSFSWGQDYGYTF.

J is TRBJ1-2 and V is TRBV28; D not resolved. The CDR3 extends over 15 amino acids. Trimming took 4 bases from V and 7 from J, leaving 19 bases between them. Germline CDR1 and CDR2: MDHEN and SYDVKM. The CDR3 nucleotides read TGTGCCAGCAGTTCAGGATCCAGAGCCCCCTCTGGCTACACCTTC. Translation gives CASSSGSRAPSGYTF.

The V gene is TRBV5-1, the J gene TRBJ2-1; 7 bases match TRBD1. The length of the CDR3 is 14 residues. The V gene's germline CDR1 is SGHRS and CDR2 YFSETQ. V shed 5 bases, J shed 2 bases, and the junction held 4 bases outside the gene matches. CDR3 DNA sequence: TGCGCCAGCAGTGTGGGACAGACCTACAATGAGCAGTTCTTC. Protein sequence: CASSVGQTYNEQFF.

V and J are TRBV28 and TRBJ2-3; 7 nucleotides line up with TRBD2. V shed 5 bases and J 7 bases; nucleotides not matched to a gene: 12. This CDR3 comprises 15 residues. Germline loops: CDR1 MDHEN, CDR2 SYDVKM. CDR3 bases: TGTGCCAGCAGTCTTCTCGGGGGAGGGCCGAATACGCAGTATTTT. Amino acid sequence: CASSLLGGGPNTQYF.

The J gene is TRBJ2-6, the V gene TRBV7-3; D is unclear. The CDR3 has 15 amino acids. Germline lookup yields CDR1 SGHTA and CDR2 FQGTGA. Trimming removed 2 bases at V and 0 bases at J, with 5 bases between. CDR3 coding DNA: TGTGCCAGCAGCTTACCTCTCTCTGGGGCCAACGTCCTGACTTTC. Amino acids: CASSLPLSGANVLTF.

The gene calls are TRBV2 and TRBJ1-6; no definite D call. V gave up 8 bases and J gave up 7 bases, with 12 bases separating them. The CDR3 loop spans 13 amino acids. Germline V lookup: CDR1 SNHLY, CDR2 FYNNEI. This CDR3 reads CASCGSINSPLHF. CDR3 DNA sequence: TGTGCCAGCTGCGGGTCTATCAATTCACCCCTCCACTTT.

Here the CDR3 DNA reads TGCGCCAGCAGCTTGGCTTGGGTAGGGGTATCCTACAATGAGCAGTTCTTC. This encodes CASSLAWVGVSYNEQFF. V is TRBV5-1 and J is TRBJ2-1, with D tentatively TRBD1 (5 bases). V lost 0 bases and J 1 base, leaving 14 bases between the germline ends. CDR3 length: 17 amino acids. Germline assignment: CDR1 SGHRS and CDR2 YFSETQ.

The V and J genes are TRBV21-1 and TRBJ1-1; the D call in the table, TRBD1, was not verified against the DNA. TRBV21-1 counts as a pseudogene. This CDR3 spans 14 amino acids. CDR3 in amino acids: CASSGHRGQVEAFF. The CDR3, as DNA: TGTGCCAGCAGCGGCCACAGGGGGCAGGTTGAAGCTTTCTTT.

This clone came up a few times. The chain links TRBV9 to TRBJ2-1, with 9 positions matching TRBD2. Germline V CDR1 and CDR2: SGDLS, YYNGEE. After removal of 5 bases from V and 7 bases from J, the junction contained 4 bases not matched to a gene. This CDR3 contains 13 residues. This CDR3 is CASSPGLANEQFF. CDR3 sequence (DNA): TGTGCCAGCAGTCCGGGACTAGCTAATGAGCAGTTCTTC.

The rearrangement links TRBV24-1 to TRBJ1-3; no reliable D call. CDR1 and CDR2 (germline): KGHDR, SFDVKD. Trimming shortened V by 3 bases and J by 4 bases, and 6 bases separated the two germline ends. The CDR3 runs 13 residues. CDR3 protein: CATSDPSGNTIYF. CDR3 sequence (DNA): TGTGCCACCAGTGATCCCTCCGGAAACACCATATATTTT.

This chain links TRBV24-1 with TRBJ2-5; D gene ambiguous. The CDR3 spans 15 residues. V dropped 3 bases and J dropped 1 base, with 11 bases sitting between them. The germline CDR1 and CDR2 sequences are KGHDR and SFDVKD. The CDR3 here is CATSDIGTSQETQYF. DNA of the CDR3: TGTGCCACCAGTGATATCGGTACCTCCCAAGAGACCCAGTACTTC.

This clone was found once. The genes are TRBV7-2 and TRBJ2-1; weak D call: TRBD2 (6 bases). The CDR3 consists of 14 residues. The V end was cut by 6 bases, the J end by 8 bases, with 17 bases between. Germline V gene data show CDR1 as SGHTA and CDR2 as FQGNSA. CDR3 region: CASRRRAGTDEQFF. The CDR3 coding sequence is TGTGCCAGCAGGCGGAGGGCGGGTACAGATGAGCAGTTCTTC.

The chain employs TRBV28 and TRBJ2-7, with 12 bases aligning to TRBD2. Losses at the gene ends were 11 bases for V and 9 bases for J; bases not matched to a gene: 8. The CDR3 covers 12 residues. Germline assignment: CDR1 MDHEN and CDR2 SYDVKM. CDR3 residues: CAGGLAGSRQYF. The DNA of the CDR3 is TGTGCCGGAGGACTAGCGGGGAGCAGGCAGTACTTC.

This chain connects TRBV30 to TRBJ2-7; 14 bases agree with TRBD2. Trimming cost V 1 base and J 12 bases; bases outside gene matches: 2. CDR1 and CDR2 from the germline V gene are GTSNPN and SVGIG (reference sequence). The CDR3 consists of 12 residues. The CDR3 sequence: CAWSGLAGGRYF. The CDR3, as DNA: TGTGCCTGGAGTGGACTAGCGGGAGGGCGGTACTTC. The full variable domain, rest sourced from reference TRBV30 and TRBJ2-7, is SQTIHQWPATLVQPVGSPLSLECTVEGTSNPNLYWYRQAAGRGLQLLFYSVGIGQISSEVPQNLSASRPQDRQFILSSKKLLLSDSGFYLCAWSGLAGGRYFGPGTRLTVT.

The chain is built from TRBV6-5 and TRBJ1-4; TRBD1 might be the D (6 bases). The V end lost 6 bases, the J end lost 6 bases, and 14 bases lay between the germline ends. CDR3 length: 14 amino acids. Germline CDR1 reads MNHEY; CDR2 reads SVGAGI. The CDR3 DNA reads TGTGCCAGCAGAACAGGGCGAGGTGATGAAAAACTGTTTTTT. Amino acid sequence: CASRTGRGDEKLFF.

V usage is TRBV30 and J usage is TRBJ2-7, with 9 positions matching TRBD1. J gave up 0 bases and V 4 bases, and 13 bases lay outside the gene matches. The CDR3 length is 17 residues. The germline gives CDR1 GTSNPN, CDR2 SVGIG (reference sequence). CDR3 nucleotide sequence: TGTGCCTGGACCCGGGACAGGGCGTTTAACCCCTCCTACGAGCAGTACTTC. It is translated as CAWTRDRAFNPSYEQYF.

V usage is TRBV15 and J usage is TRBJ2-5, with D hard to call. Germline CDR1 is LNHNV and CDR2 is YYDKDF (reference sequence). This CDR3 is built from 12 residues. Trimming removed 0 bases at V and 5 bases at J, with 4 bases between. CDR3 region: CATSRDEETQYF. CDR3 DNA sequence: TGTGCCACCAGCAGAGATGAGGAGACCCAGTACTTC. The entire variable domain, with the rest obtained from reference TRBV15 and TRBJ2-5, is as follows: DAMVIQNPRYQVTQFGKPVTLSCSQTLNHNVMYWYQQKSSQAPKLLFHYYDKDFNNEADTPDNFQSRRPNTSFCFLDIRSPGLGDTAMYLCATSRDEETQYFGPGTRLLVL.

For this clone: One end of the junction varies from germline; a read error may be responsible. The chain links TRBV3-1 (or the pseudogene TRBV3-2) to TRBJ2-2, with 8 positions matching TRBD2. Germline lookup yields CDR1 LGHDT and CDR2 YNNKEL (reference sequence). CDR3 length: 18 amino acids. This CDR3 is CASTQRYREGPWTGELFF. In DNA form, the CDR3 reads TGTGCCAGCACCCAAAGATACCGGGAGGGCCCGTGGACCGGGGAGCTGTTTTTT.